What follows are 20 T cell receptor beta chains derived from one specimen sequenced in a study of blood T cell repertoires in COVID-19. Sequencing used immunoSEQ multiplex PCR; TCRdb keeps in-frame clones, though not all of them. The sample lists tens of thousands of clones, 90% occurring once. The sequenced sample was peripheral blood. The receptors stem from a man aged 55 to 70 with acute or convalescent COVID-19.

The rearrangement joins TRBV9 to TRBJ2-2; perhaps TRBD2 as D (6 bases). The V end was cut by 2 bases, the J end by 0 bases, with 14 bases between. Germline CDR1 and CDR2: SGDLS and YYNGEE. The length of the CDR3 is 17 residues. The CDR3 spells CASSVRFGGANTGELFF. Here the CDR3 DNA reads TGTGCCAGCAGCGTTCGGTTCGGCGGGGCGAACACCGGGGAGCTGTTTTTT.

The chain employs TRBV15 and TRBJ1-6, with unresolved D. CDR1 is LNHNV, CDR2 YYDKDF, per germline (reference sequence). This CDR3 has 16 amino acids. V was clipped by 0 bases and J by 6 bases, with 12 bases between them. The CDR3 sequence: CATSRDGGRGNSPLHF. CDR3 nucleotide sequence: TGTGCCACCAGCAGAGATGGAGGACGGGGTAATTCACCCCTCCACTTT. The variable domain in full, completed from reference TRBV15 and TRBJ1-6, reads DAMVIQNPRYQVTQFGKPVTLSCSQTLNHNVMYWYQQKSSQAPKLLFHYYDKDFNNEADTPDNFQSRRPNTSFCFLDIRSPGLGDTAMYLCATSRDGGRGNSPLHFGNGTRLTVT.

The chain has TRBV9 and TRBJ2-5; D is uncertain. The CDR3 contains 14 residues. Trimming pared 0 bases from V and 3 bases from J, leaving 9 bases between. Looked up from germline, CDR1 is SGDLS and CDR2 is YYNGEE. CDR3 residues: CASSVVAEEETQYF. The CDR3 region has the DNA TGTGCCAGCAGCGTAGTGGCTGAAGAAGAGACCCAGTACTTC.

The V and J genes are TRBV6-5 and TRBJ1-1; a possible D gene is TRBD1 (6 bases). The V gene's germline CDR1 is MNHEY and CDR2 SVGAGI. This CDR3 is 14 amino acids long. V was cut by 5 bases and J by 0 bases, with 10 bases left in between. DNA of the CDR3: TGTGCCAGCAGTACGGGACACTTGAACACTGAAGCTTTCTTT. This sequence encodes CASSTGHLNTEAFF.

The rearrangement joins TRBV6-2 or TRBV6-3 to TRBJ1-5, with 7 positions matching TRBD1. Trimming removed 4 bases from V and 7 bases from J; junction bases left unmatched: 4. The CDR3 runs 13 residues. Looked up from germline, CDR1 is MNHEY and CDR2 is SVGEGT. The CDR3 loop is CASSFRQGQPQHF. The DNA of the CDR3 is TGTGCCAGCAGTTTTCGACAGGGCCAGCCCCAGCATTTT.

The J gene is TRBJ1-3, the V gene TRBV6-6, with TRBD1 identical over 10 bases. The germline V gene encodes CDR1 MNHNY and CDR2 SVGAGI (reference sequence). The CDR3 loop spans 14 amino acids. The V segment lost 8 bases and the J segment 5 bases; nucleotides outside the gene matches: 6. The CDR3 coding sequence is TGTGCCAGCTCGACAGGGGGCATAAGAAACACCATATATTTT. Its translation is CASSTGGIRNTIYF.

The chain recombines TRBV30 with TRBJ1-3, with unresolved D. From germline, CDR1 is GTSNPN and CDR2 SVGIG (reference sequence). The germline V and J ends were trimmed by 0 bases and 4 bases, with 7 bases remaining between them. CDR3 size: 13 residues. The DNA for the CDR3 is TGTGCCTGGAGTGTAGGGAGGGGAAACACCATATATTTT. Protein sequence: CAWSVGRGNTIYF.

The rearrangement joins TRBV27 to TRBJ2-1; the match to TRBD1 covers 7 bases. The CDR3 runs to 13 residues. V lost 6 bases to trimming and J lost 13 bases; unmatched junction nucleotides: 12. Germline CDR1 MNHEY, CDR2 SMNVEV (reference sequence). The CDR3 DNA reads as TGTGCCAGCAGCAACACAGGGGCGAGGGCCCAGTTCTTC. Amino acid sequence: CASSNTGARAQFF.

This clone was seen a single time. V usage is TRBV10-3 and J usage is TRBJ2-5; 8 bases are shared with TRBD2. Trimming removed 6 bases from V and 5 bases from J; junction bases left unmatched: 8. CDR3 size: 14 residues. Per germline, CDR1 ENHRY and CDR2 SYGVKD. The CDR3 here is CAIRKGLEAETQYF. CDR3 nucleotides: TGTGCCATCAGGAAGGGACTAGAAGCGGAGACCCAGTACTTC.

Here the CDR3 reads CATSRDWSGSGTDTQYF. The DNA for the CDR3 is TGTGCCACCAGCAGAGATTGGTCGGGGTCTGGCACAGATACGCAGTATTTT. The rearrangement joins TRBV15 to TRBJ2-3; TRBD2 might be the D (5 bases). Trimming left V 0 bases short and J 1 base short, with 14 bases between. Germline V gene data show CDR1 as LNHNV and CDR2 as YYDKDF (reference sequence). There are 17 residues in the CDR3.

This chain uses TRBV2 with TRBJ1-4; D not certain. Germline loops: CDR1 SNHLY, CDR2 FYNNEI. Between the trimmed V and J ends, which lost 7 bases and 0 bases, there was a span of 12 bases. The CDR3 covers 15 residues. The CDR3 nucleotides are TGTGCCAGCAATCTCGACAAGGCAACTAATGAAAAACTGTTTTTT. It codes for CASNLDKATNEKLFF.

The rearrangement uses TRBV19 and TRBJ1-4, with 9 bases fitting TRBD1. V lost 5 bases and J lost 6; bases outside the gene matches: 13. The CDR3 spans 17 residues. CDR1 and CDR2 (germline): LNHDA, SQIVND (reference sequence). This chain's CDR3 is CASSAGRRQGEDEKLFF. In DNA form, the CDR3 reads TGTGCCAGTAGTGCAGGACGCCGACAGGGGGAGGATGAAAAACTGTTTTTT.

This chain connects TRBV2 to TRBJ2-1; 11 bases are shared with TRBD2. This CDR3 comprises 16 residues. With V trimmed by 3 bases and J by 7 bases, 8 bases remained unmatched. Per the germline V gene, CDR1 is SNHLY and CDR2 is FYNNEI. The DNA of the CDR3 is TGTGCCAGCAGTGACGAACTAGCGGGAGATTGGAATGAGCAGTTCTTC. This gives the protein CASSDELAGDWNEQFF.

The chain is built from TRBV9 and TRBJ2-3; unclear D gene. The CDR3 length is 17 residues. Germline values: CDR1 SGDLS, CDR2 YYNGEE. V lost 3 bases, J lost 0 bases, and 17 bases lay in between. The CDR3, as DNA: TGTGCCAGCAGCGGACGAACTGGGCGTACTAGCACAGATACGCAGTATTTT. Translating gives CASSGRTGRTSTDTQYF.

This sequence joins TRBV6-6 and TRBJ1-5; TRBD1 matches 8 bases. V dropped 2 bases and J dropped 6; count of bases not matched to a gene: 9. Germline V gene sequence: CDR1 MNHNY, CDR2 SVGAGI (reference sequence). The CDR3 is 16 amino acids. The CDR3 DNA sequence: TGTGCCAGCAGTTACCTTTTGCAGGGGGCTGGTCAGCCCCAGCATTTT. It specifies CASSYLLQGAGQPQHF.

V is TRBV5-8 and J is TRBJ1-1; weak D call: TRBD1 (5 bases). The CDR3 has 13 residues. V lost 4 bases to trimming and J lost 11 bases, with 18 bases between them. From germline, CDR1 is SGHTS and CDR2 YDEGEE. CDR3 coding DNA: TGTGCCAGCAGCCAACCTGGGGGGAGCAAGGCTTTCTTT. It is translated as CASSQPGGSKAFF.

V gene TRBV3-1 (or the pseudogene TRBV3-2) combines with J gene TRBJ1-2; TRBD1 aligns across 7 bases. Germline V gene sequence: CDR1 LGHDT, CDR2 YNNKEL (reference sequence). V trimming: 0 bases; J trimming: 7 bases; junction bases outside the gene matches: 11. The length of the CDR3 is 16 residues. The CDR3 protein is CASSQDSETGYGGYTF. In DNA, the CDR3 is TGTGCCAGCAGCCAAGATTCGGAGACAGGGTACGGTGGCTACACCTTC.

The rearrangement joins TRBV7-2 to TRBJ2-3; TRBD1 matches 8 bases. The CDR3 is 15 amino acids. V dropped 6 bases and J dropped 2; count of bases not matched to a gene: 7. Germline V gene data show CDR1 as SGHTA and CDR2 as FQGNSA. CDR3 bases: TGTGCCAGCAGTCCCGACAGGGGTGTCACAGATACGCAGTATTTT. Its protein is CASSPDRGVTDTQYF.

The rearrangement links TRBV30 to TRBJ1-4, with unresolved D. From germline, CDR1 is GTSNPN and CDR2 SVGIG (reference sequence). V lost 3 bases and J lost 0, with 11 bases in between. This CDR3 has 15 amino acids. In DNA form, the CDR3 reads TGTGCCTGGAGCACACCGGGTGCAACTAATGAAAAACTGTTTTTT. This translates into CAWSTPGATNEKLFF.

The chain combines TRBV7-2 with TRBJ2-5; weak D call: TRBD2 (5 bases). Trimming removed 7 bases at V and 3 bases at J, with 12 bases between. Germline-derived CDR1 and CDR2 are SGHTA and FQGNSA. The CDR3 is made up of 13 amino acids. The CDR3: CASTPEDEETQYF. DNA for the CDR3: TGTGCCAGCACCCCGGAGGACGAAGAGACCCAGTACTTC.